Listed below are T cell receptor beta chains from one sample, sequenced in a study of T cells in Graves' hyperthyroidism and ophthalmopathy. In TCRdb, the multiplex PCR reads were re-called with MiXCR into one record per CDR3 protein. The repertoire holds 250,000 to 300,000 distinct CDR3 sequences, with roughly an eighth as singletons. Sequencing was carried out using blood. The receptors stem from a middle-aged woman with Graves' hyperthyroidism. Both conserved end residues are part of each CDR3. The D gene is left open where the match is weak. A clone size is listed for some rows: how often the clone was seen (once, few, many), or a class if it is expanded.

V: TRBV11-2; size: many; J: TRBJ1-4; D: -; CDR3: CASSLNRAGEKLFF; DNA: TGTGCCAGCAGCTTAAACAGGGCAGGGGAAAAACTGTTTTTT
V: TRBV27; size: many; J: TRBJ2-5; D: TRBD1; CDR3: CASSTWDRGGGETQYF; DNA: TGTGCCAGCAGTACTTGGGACAGGGGTGGGGGAGAGACCCAGTACTTC
V: TRBV2; size: -; J: TRBJ2-7; D: TRBD1; CDR3: CASSGDRGKREQYF; DNA: TGTGCCAGCAGTGGGGACAGGGGGAAGCGCGAGCAGTACTTC
V: TRBV6-5; size: many; J: TRBJ2-7; D: -; CDR3: CASSYSPASYEQYF; DNA: TGTGCCAGCAGTTACTCGCCAGCCTCCTACGAGCAGTACTTC
V: TRBV24-1; size: few; J: TRBJ2-2; D: TRBD2; CDR3: CATSDPKLTGGGTGELFF; DNA: TGTGCCACCAGTGATCCCAAACTGACCGGCGGGGGGACCGGGGAGCTGTTTTTT
V: TRBV2; size: many; J: TRBJ2-7; D: -; CDR3: CASTGLSRSEQYF; DNA: TGTGCCAGCACTGGACTTTCCCGTTCCGAGCAGTACTTC
V: TRBV19; size: -; J: TRBJ1-1; D: -; CDR3: CASSIPGTWSEAFF; DNA: TGTGCCAGTAGTATCCCCGGGACATGGTCTGAAGCTTTCTTT
V: TRBV18; size: -; J: TRBJ2-7; D: TRBD2; CDR3: CASSTSSGSVGEQYF; DNA: TGTGCCAGCTCCACCAGTAGCGGGAGTGTTGGGGAGCAGTACTTC
V: TRBV20-1; size: few; J: TRBJ2-7; D: -; CDR3: CSASGFIDYEQYF; DNA: TGCAGTGCTAGCGGATTCATCGACTACGAGCAGTACTTC
V: TRBV28; size: many; J: TRBJ1-6; D: -; CDR3: CASSLQQRNSPLHF; DNA: TGTGCCAGCAGTTTACAACAGCGGAATTCACCCCTCCACTTT
V: TRBV20-1; size: few; J: TRBJ2-1; D: -; CDR3: CSALRDSNNEQFF; DNA: TGCAGTGCTTTACGGGACTCCAACAATGAGCAGTTCTTC
V: TRBV30; size: many; J: TRBJ2-7; D: -; CDR3: CAWSPRHGFQAEQYF; DNA: TGTGCCTGGTCCCCCCGACATGGTTTTCAAGCCGAGCAGTACTTC
V: TRBV28; size: many; J: TRBJ1-6; D: TRBD1; CDR3: CASSLPDRALYNSPLHF; DNA: TGTGCCAGCAGTTTACCCGACAGGGCCCTCTATAATTCACCCCTCCACTTT
V: TRBV19; size: few; J: TRBJ1-5; D: -; CDR3: CASSHPGRGQPQHF; DNA: TGTGCCAGTAGTCACCCGGGCCGGGGGCAGCCCCAGCATTTT
V: TRBV19; size: -; J: TRBJ2-7; D: TRBD2; CDR3: CASSITSGTGYEQYF; DNA: TGTGCCAGTAGTATTACTAGCGGGACCGGCTACGAGCAGTACTTC
V: TRBV12-3/TRBV12-4; size: many; J: TRBJ1-3; D: TRBD1; CDR3: CASNNTGGNSGNTIYF; DNA: TGTGCCAGCAATAACACAGGGGGTAACTCTGGAAACACCATATATTTT
V: TRBV6-4; size: -; J: TRBJ1-6; D: -; CDR3: CASSDSGGSNSPLHF; DNA: TGTGCCAGCAGTGACTCGGGTGGATCTAATTCACCCCTCCACTTT
V: TRBV6-1; size: many; J: TRBJ1-4; D: -; CDR3: CASGRWGTNEKLFF; DNA: TGTGCCAGCGGCCGGTGGGGTACTAATGAAAAACTGTTTTTT
V: TRBV10-3; size: many; J: TRBJ1-6; D: -; CDR3: CAIRSRGDSPLHF; DNA: TGTGCCATCAGATCCCGGGGAGATTCACCCCTCCACTTT
V: TRBV10-3; size: -; J: TRBJ1-3; D: TRBD1; CDR3: CAISRDSGDGGNTIYF; DNA: TGTGCCATCTCCCGGGACAGCGGGGACGGTGGAAACACCATATATTTT
V: TRBV6-2/TRBV6-3; size: few; J: TRBJ2-2; D: -; CDR3: CASSGTGAKVNTGELFF; DNA: TGTGCCAGCAGTGGTACGGGAGCGAAGGTAAACACCGGGGAGCTGTTTTTT
V: TRBV7-8; size: many; J: TRBJ2-7; D: -; CDR3: CASSLAGRRSYEQYF; DNA: TGTGCCAGCAGCTTAGCGGGGCGCCGATCCTACGAGCAGTACTTC
V: TRBV29-1; size: many; J: TRBJ2-7; D: TRBD2; CDR3: CSVEVAGGPIGHEQYF; DNA: TGCAGCGTTGAGGTAGCGGGAGGGCCTATTGGCCACGAGCAGTACTTC
V: TRBV6-1; size: many; J: TRBJ1-6; D: -; CDR3: CASSQGWNSPLHF; DNA: TGTGCCAGCAGTCAAGGATGGAATTCACCCCTCCACTTT
V: TRBV12-3/TRBV12-4; size: many; J: TRBJ2-1; D: -; CDR3: CASNVRGTYNEQFF; DNA: TGTGCCAGCAACGTTAGGGGAACCTACAATGAGCAGTTCTTC
V: TRBV29-1; size: few; J: TRBJ2-1; D: -; CDR3: CSVGEPFNEQFF; DNA: TGCAGCGTCGGGGAGCCGTTCAATGAGCAGTTCTTC
V: TRBV27; size: many; J: TRBJ1-6; D: TRBD1; CDR3: CASSLSGTGNSPLHF; DNA: TGTGCCAGCAGTTTGTCCGGGACAGGGAATTCACCCCTCCACTTT
V: TRBV2; size: many; J: TRBJ2-1; D: -; CDR3: CASSEAGTDRVLF; DNA: TGTGCCAGCAGTGAAGCAGGAACAGACCGGGTTCTCTTC
V: TRBV2; size: many; J: TRBJ2-7; D: -; CDR3: CASSGVRSAYEQYF; DNA: TGTGCCAGCAGTGGCGTCAGATCGGCCTACGAGCAGTACTTC
V: TRBV6-2/TRBV6-3; size: few; J: TRBJ2-6; D: -; CDR3: CASSLLVTGANVLTF; DNA: TGTGCCAGCAGCCTCTTGGTTACAGGGGCCAACGTCCTGACTTTC
V: TRBV12-3/TRBV12-4; size: many; J: TRBJ1-5; D: -; CDR3: CASSLTGTPGNQPQHF; DNA: TGTGCCAGCAGTCTGACCGGGACTCCTGGTAATCAGCCCCAGCATTTT
V: TRBV3-1; size: few; J: TRBJ2-6; D: -; CDR3: CASSRRISGANVLTF; DNA: TGTGCCAGCAGTCGCCGGATCTCTGGGGCCAACGTCCTGACTTTC
V: TRBV9; size: many; J: TRBJ1-1; D: -; CDR3: CASSPGAITQNTEAFF; DNA: TGTGCCAGCAGCCCCGGGGCGATAACGCAGAACACTGAAGCTTTCTTT
V: TRBV28; size: few; J: TRBJ1-3; D: -; CDR3: CASSPPPGNTIYF; DNA: TGTGCCAGCAGTCCACCCCCAGGAAACACCATATATTTT
V: TRBV5-1; size: -; J: TRBJ2-1; D: TRBD2; CDR3: CASGPSGSSYNEQFF; DNA: TGCGCCAGCGGACCTAGCGGGAGCTCCTACAATGAGCAGTTCTTC
V: TRBV12-3/TRBV12-4; size: many; J: TRBJ2-4; D: TRBD1; CDR3: CASSRGTGGAFIQYF; DNA: TGTGCCAGCAGTAGAGGGACAGGGGGCGCTTTCATTCAGTACTTC
V: TRBV19; size: many; J: TRBJ1-5; D: TRBD1; CDR3: CASSDPGQDPNQPQHF; DNA: TGTGCCAGTAGTGACCCGGGACAGGATCCGAATCAGCCCCAGCATTTT
V: TRBV6-1; size: many; J: TRBJ2-7; D: TRBD1; CDR3: CASLGHTGASYEQYF; DNA: TGTGCCAGCCTCGGGCACACAGGGGCCTCCTACGAGCAGTACTTC
V: TRBV7-9; size: many; J: TRBJ2-1; D: TRBD2; CDR3: CASLPVGGLDMYEQFF; DNA: TGTGCCAGCCTGCCGGTGGGGGGACTAGATATGTATGAGCAGTTCTTC
V: TRBV7-9; size: many; J: TRBJ2-7; D: -; CDR3: CASSPRVYAYEQYF; DNA: TGTGCCAGCAGCCCCCGGGTCTATGCCTACGAGCAGTACTTC
V: TRBV3-1; size: many; J: TRBJ2-1; D: -; CDR3: CASSLGQNSYNEQFF; DNA: TGTGCCAGCAGCCTAGGACAAAACTCCTACAATGAGCAGTTCTTC
V: TRBV6-1; size: -; J: TRBJ1-1; D: -; CDR3: CASSPEGGMNTEAFF; DNA: TGTGCCAGCAGTCCCGAGGGGGGAATGAACACTGAAGCTTTCTTT
V: TRBV6-6; size: many; J: TRBJ1-3; D: -; CDR3: CASSYTDGNTIYF; DNA: TGTGCCAGCAGTTACACAGATGGAAACACCATATATTTT
V: TRBV30; size: many; J: TRBJ2-3; D: -; CDR3: CAWSVVAHTDTQYF; DNA: TGTGCCTGGAGTGTAGTGGCCCACACAGATACGCAGTATTTT
V: TRBV3-1; size: many; J: TRBJ1-2; D: TRBD1; CDR3: CASSQVGRQGNYGYTF; DNA: TGTGCCAGCAGCCAAGTTGGCCGACAGGGGAACTATGGCTACACCTTC
V: TRBV27; size: -; J: TRBJ2-3; D: TRBD2; CDR3: CASSLGTTPNTDTQYF; DNA: TGTGCCAGCAGTTTAGGGACTACACCTAACACCGATACGCAGTATTTT
V: TRBV2; size: -; J: TRBJ1-2; D: TRBD1; CDR3: CASTGTGGYTF; DNA: TGTGCCAGCACTGGGACAGGGGGCTACACCTTC
V: TRBV20-1; size: many; J: TRBJ2-5; D: TRBD2; CDR3: CSAGLAVNRGRETQYF; DNA: TGCAGTGCGGGGCTAGCGGTGAACCGTGGGCGAGAGACCCAGTACTTC
V: TRBV11-2; size: -; J: TRBJ2-4; D: TRBD1; CDR3: CASSLQGANIQYF; DNA: TGTGCCAGCAGCTTACAGGGGGCAAACATTCAGTACTTC
V: TRBV7-9; size: many; J: TRBJ1-1; D: -; CDR3: CASSLGVLNTEAFF; DNA: TGTGCCAGCAGCTTGGGGGTCTTAAACACTGAAGCTTTCTTT
V: TRBV27; size: many; J: TRBJ2-3; D: -; CDR3: CASSLYWGENTQYF; DNA: TGTGCCAGCAGTTTGTACTGGGGGGAGAATACGCAGTATTTT
V: TRBV27; size: many; J: TRBJ2-7; D: TRBD1; CDR3: CASMDRSLYEQYF; DNA: TGTGCCAGCATGGACAGGAGTCTCTACGAGCAGTACTTC
V: TRBV30; size: -; J: TRBJ1-6; D: -; CDR3: CAWNSTGGAPLHF; DNA: TGTGCCTGGAATTCGACTGGGGGAGCACCCCTCCACTTT
V: TRBV24-1; size: -; J: TRBJ2-2; D: -; CDR3: CATRASGELFF; DNA: TGTGCCACCAGGGCTTCCGGGGAGCTGTTTTTT
V: TRBV2; size: many; J: TRBJ1-5; D: -; CDR3: CASSEQIGNLDDQPQHF; DNA: TGTGCCAGCAGTGAACAAATCGGCAACCTGGACGATCAGCCCCAGCATTTT
V: TRBV28; size: -; J: TRBJ1-6; D: -; CDR3: CASSLGKGNSPLHF; DNA: TGTGCCAGCAGTTTAGGCAAGGGGAATTCACCCCTCCACTTT
V: TRBV5-1; size: many; J: TRBJ2-5; D: -; CDR3: CASSFLNRQETQYF; DNA: TGCGCCAGCAGCTTTCTCAACAGACAAGAGACCCAGTACTTC